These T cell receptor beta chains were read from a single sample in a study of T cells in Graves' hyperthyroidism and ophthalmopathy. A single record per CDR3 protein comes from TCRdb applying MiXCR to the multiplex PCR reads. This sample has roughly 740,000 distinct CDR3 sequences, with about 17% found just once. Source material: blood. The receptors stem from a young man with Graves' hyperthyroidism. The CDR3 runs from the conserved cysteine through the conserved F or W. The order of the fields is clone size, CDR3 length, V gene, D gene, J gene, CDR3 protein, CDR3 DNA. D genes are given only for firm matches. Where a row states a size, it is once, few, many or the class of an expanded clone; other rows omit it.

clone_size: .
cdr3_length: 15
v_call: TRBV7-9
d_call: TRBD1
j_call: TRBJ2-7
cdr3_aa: CASSHRDRAGDEQYF
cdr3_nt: TGTGCCAGCAGCCACCGGGACAGGGCAGGAGACGAGCAGTACTTC

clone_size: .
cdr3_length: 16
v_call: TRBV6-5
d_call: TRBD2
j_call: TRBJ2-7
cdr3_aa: CASSFWTSENGNEQYF
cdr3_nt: TGTGCCAGCAGTTTCTGGACTAGCGAAAACGGCAACGAGCAGTACTTC

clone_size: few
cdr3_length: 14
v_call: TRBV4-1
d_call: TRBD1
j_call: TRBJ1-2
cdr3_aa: CASSQPRQGSGYTF
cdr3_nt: TGCGCCAGCAGCCAACCCAGACAGGGAAGTGGCTACACCTTC

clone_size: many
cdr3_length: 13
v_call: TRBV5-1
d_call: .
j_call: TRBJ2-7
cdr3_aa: CASSFTVSYEQYF
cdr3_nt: TGCGCCAGCAGCTTTACGGTCTCCTACGAGCAGTACTTC

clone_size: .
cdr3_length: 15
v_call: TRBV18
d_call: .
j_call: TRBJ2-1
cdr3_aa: CASSPDSIPYNEQFF
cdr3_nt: TGTGCCAGCTCACCCGACAGTATCCCCTACAATGAGCAGTTCTTC

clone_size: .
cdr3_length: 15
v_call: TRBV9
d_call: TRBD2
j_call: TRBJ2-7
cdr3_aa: CASGIAGGPVYEQYF
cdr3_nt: TGTGCCAGCGGCATAGCGGGAGGGCCCGTTTACGAGCAGTACTTC

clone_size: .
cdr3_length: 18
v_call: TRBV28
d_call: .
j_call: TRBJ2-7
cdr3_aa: CASSYRVVSGAPPYEQYF
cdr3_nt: TGTGCCAGCAGTTATCGGGTTGTGTCGGGAGCCCCCCCCTACGAGCAGTACTTC

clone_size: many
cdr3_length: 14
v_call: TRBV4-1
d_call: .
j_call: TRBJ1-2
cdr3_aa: CASSPLPGERGYTF
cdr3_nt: TGCGCCAGCAGCCCCCTTCCAGGGGAGCGAGGCTACACCTTC

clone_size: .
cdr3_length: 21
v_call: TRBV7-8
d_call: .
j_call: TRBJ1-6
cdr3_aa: CASSFYFDPGPQSSYNSPLHF
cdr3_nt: TGTGCCAGCAGCTTCTACTTCGACCCGGGACCCCAGAGCTCCTATAATTCACCCCTCCACTTT

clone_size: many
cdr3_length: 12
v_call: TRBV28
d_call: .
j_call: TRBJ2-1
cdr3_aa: CASSLRIQEQFF
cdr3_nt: TGTGCCAGCAGTTTACGGATTCAAGAGCAGTTCTTC

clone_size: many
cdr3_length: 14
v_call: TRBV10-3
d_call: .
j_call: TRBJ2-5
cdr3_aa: CAISEGRGTETQYF
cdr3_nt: TGTGCCATCAGTGAGGGCAGGGGAACAGAGACCCAGTACTTC

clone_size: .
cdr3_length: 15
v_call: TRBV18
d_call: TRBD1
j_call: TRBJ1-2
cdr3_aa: CASSPSGTGFYGYTF
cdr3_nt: TGTGCCAGCTCACCGTCAGGGACAGGGTTTTATGGCTACACCTTC

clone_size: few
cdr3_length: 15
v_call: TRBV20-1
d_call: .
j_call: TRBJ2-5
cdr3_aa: CSARPGRRTKETQYF
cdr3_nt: TGCAGTGCTAGGCCCGGGCGGCGGACCAAAGAGACCCAGTACTTC

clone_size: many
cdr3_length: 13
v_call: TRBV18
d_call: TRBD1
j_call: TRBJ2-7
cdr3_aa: CASSAGTGGEQYF
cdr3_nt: TGTGCCAGCTCTGCCGGGACAGGGGGCGAGCAGTACTTC

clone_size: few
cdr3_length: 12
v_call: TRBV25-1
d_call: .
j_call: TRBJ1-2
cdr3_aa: CASRQATLGYTF
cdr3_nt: TGTGCCAGCAGACAGGCCACCCTTGGCTACACCTTC

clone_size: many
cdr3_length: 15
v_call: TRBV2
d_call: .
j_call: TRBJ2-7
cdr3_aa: CASSEGGQGSDEQYF
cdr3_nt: TGTGCCAGCAGTGAAGGCGGGCAGGGCTCGGACGAGCAGTACTTC

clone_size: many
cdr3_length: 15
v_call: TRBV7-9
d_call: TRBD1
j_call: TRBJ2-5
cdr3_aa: CASSLGTGRGETQYF
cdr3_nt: TGTGCCAGCAGTCTAGGGACAGGGAGAGGAGAGACCCAGTACTTC

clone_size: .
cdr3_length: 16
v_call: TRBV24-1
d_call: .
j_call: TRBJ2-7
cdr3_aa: CATSDTDTVGRYEQYF
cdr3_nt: TGTGCCACCAGTGATACCGACACCGTCGGGCGCTACGAGCAGTACTTC

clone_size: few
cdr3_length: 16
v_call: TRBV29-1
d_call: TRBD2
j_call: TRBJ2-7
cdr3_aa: CSVEERTSGSSYEQYF
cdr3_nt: TGCAGCGTTGAAGAGCGGACTAGCGGGAGCTCCTACGAGCAGTACTTC

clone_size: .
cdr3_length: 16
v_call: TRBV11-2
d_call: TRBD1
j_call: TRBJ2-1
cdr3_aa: CASSRIRGRSYNEQFF
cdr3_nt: TGTGCCAGCAGCCGAATAAGGGGGCGCTCCTACAATGAGCAGTTCTTC

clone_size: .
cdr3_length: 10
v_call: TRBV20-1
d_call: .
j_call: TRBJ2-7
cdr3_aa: CSTSRGEQYF
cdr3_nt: TGCAGTACCTCGAGGGGCGAGCAGTACTTC

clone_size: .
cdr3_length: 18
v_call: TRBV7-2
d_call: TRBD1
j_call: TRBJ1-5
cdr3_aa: CASSAGTGFGDLNQPQHF
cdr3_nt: TGTGCCAGCAGCGCCGGGACAGGGTTCGGCGACCTTAATCAGCCCCAGCATTTT

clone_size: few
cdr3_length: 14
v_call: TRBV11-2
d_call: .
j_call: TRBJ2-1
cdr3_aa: CASSLGSGFNEQFF
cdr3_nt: TGTGCCAGCAGCTTAGGGAGCGGGTTCAATGAGCAGTTCTTC

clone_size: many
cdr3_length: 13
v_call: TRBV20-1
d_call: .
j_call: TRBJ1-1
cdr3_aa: CSASWVSGTEAFF
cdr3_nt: TGCAGTGCTAGTTGGGTCTCTGGAACTGAAGCTTTCTTT

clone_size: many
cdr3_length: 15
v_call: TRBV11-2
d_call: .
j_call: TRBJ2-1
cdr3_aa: CASSLGTGAYNEQFF
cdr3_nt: TGTGCCAGCAGCTTAGGTACCGGGGCCTACAATGAGCAGTTCTTC

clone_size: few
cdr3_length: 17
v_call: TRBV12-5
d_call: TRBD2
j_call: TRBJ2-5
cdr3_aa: CASVPGLAGVTVETQYF
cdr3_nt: TGTGCTAGTGTCCCGGGACTAGCGGGAGTGACGGTGGAGACCCAGTACTTC

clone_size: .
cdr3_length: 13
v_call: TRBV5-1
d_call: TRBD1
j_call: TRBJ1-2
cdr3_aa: CASSTQGTYGYTF
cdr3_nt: TGCGCCAGCAGTACACAGGGGACTTATGGCTACACCTTC

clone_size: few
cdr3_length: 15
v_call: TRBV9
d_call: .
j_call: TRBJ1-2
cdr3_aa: CASSPALGPNYGYTF
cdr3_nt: TGTGCCAGCAGCCCTGCGCTGGGACCCAACTATGGCTACACCTTC

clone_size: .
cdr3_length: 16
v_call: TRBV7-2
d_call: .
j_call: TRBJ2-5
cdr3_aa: CASSSRRRRDQETQYF
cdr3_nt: TGTGCCAGCAGCTCCCGGCGGCGGAGGGACCAAGAGACCCAGTACTTC

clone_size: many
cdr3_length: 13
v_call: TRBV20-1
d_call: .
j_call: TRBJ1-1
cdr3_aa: CSAREDGNTEAFF
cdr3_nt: TGCAGTGCTAGAGAGGACGGAAACACTGAAGCTTTCTTT

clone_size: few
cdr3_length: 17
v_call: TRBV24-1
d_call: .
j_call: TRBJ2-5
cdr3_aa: CATSGGSTRGQRETQYF
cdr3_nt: TGTGCCACCAGTGGAGGATCCACCCGAGGGCAGCGAGAGACCCAGTACTTC

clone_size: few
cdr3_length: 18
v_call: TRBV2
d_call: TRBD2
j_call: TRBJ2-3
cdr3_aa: CASTVGAGESASTDTQYF
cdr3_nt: TGTGCCAGCACAGTAGGAGCGGGGGAATCAGCTAGCACAGATACGCAGTATTTT

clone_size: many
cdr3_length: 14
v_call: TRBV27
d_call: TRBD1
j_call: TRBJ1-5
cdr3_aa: CASSSWTGNQPQHF
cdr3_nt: TGTGCCAGCAGTTCTTGGACAGGAAATCAGCCCCAGCATTTT

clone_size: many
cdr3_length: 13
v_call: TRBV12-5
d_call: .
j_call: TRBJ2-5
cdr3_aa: CASGLSGEETQYF
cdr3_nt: TGTGCTAGTGGTTTGTCAGGGGAAGAGACCCAGTACTTC

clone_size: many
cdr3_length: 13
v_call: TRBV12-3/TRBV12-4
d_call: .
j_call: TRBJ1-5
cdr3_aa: CASRMGTGQPQHF
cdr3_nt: TGTGCCAGCAGGATGGGGACGGGTCAGCCCCAGCATTTT

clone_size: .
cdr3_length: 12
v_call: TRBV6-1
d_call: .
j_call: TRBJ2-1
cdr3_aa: CASAFRGDEQFF
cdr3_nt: TGTGCCAGCGCTTTCAGGGGCGATGAGCAGTTCTTC

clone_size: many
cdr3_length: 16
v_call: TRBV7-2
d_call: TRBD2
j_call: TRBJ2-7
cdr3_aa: CASKSGTARANYEQYF
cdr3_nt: TGTGCCAGCAAAAGCGGGACGGCAAGAGCGAACTACGAGCAGTACTTC

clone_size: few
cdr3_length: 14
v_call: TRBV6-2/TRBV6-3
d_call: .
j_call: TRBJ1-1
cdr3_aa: CASRLSGYDTEAFF
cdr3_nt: TGTGCCAGCAGGCTGTCGGGATACGACACTGAAGCTTTCTTT

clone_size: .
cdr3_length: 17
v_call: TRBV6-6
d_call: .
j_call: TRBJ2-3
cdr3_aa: CASSYSRDNIPPDTQYF
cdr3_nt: TGTGCCAGCAGTTACTCTAGGGACAACATCCCCCCAGATACGCAGTATTTT

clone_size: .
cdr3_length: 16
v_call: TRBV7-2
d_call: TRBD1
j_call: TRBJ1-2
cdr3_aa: CASSFWPPGQGYGYTF
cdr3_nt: TGTGCCAGCAGCTTTTGGCCCCCGGGACAGGGGTATGGCTACACCTTC

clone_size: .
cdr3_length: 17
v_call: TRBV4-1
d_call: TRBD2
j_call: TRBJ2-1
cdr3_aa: CASSRKGLAGSANEQFF
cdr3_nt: TGCGCCAGCAGCCGCAAAGGACTAGCGGGATCCGCCAATGAGCAGTTCTTC

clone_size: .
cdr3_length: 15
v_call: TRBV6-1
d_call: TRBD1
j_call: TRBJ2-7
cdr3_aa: CASNRQGARTSEQYF
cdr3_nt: TGTGCCAGCAACCGACAGGGGGCGCGGACCTCCGAGCAGTACTTC

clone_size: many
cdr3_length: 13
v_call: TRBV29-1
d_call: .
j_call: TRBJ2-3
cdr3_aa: CSVGYGATDTQYF
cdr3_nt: TGCAGCGTTGGGTATGGTGCCACAGATACGCAGTATTTT

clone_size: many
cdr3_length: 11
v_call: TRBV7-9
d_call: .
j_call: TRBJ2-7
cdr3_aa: CASSQGREQYF
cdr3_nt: TGTGCCAGCAGCCAGGGCCGGGAGCAGTACTTC

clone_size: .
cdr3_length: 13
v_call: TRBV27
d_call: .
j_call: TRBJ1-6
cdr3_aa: CASSWLRNSPLHF
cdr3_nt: TGTGCCAGCAGTTGGTTGCGAAATTCACCCCTCCACTTT

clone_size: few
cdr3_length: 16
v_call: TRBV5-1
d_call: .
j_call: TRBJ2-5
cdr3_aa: CASSPIAVVYQETQYF
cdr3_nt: TGCGCCAGCAGCCCAATAGCGGTGGTCTACCAAGAGACCCAGTACTTC

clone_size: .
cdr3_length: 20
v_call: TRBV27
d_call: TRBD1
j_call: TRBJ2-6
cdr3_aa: CASSLEAGGQGASGANVLTF
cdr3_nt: TGTGCCAGCAGTTTAGAGGCGGGGGGACAGGGGGCGTCTGGGGCCAACGTCCTGACTTTC

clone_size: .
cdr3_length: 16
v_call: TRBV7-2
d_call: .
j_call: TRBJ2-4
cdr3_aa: CASSLRRLVAKNIQYF
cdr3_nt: TGTGCCAGCAGCTTGCGAAGGCTTGTAGCCAAAAACATTCAGTACTTC

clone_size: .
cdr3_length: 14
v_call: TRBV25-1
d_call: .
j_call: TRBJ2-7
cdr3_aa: CASSEYNQGGEQYF
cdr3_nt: TGTGCCAGCAGTGAATATAACCAGGGAGGCGAGCAGTACTTC

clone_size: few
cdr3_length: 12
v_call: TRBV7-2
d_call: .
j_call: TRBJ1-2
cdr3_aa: CASGYQYYGYTF
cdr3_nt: TGTGCCAGCGGATATCAATACTATGGCTACACCTTC

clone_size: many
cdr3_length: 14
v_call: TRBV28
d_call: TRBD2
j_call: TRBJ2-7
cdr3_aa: CASSSPGPGGEQYF
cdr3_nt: TGTGCCAGCAGTTCCCCGGGACCCGGGGGGGAGCAGTACTTC